A single sample gave rise to the 26 T cell receptor beta chains below, sequenced in a study of blood T cells in healthy people across ages. Alongside a J-beta primer mix, a sample-barcoded 5' primer served in a second PCR lasting about 7 to 11 cycles. TCRdb itself ran the 5' RACE reads through MiXCR, one entry per CDR3 protein. The repertoire includes about 750,000 distinct CDR3 sequences, about 53% of them detected once, and approximately 40% sits in the top ten. The sequencing sample was made of blood. These receptors came from an elderly man in good health.

The gene calls are TRBV20-1 and TRBJ2-1, with no clear D. The CDR3 is 13 amino acids. Trimming cost V 5 bases and J 7 bases, with 15 bases left between them. Looked up from germline, CDR1 is DFQATT and CDR2 is SNEGSKA (reference sequence). The CDR3: CSAPHPVQNEQFF. The CDR3 coding sequence is TGCAGTGCTCCCCATCCGGTACAGAATGAGCAGTTCTTC.

V and J are TRBV6-5 and TRBJ2-7; possibly TRBD2 for D (5 bases). The CDR3 has 15 residues. The germline gives CDR1 MNHEY, CDR2 SVGAGI. Trimming removed 2 bases at V and 2 bases at J, with 13 bases between. The CDR3 DNA reads as TGTGCCAGCAGTTACGGAGACTATCCCCCCTACGAGCAGTACTTC. It translates to CASSYGDYPPYEQYF.

This chain connects TRBV28 to TRBJ2-1; 8 positions match TRBD1. V lost 5 bases, J lost 9 bases, and 6 bases stayed unmatched. The CDR3 runs 13 residues. CDR1 is MDHEN and CDR2 is SYDVKM in the germline V gene. This chain's CDR3 is CASSTRGRTEQFF. CDR3 nucleotides: TGTGCCAGCAGTACCAGGGGGCGTACTGAGCAGTTCTTC. The whole variable domain, filled in from reference TRBV28 and TRBJ2-1, reads DVKVTQSSRYLVKRTGEKVFLECVQDMDHENMFWYRQDPGLGLRLIYFSYDVKMKEKGDIPEGYSVSREKKERFSLILESASTNQTSMYLCASSTRGRTEQFFGPGTRLTVL.

This clonotype showed up just a few times. Germline and junction disagree at one end, which may indicate a read error. The chain uses TRBV6-1 and TRBJ2-1; 7 bases map to TRBD2. The CDR3 runs to 12 residues. Germline CDR1 MNHNS, CDR2 SASEGT. The CDR3 region is CASSIGTNGQFF. DNA of the CDR3: TGTGCCAGCAGTATAGGGACTAATGGGCAGTTCTTC.

The chain carries TRBV9 and TRBJ2-1; D is ambiguous. With the DNA end fitting TRBJ2-7 better, the J assignment may be wrong. The CDR3 covers 16 residues. CDR1 and CDR2 (germline): SGDLS, YYNGEE. The CDR3 reads CASSVARPYDSYEQYF. The CDR3 bases are TGTGCCAGCAGCGTAGCTCGGCCGTACGATTCCTACGAGCAGTACTTC.

This sequence joins TRBV7-3 and TRBJ2-7, with 10 bases fitting TRBD1. Trimming removed 3 bases from V and 5 bases from J; junction bases left unmatched: 7. The V gene's germline CDR1 is SGHTA and CDR2 FQGTGA. The CDR3 is 15 amino acids. Written as DNA, the CDR3 is TGTGCCAGCAGCTTGATCGGGACAGGGGTAAACGAGCAGTACTTC. Amino acid sequence: CASSLIGTGVNEQYF.

This clonotype showed up just a few times. The chain uses TRBV7-9 and TRBJ2-5; the D is unclear. The J call may not be correct, given that the DNA end is closer to TRBJ2-7. The CDR3 spans 13 residues. Germline V gene sequence: CDR1 SEHNR, CDR2 FQNEAQ (reference sequence). The CDR3 coding sequence is TGTGCCAGCAGCTTAGACCTGGGAAACGAGCAGTACTTC. It yields the protein CASSLDLGNEQYF.

This clonotype has just a few counts. V and J are TRBV15 and TRBJ1-4; tentative D call: TRBD1 (5 bases). V was clipped by 1 base and J by 7 bases, with 10 bases between them. From germline, CDR1 is LNHNV and CDR2 YYDKDF (reference sequence). CDR3 length equals 14 residues. The CDR3 loop is CATSRGGVGEKLFF. CDR3 coding DNA: TGTGCCACCAGCAGAGGAGGGGTGGGTGAAAAACTGTTTTTT.

In this sample, this clonotype turned up a few times. The rearrangement uses TRBV9 and TRBJ2-7, with TRBD1 identical over 10 bases. The V segment lost 4 bases and the J segment 5 bases; nucleotides outside the gene matches: 6. Germline V CDR1 and CDR2: SGDLS, YYNGEE. This CDR3 has 14 amino acids. The CDR3 here is CASSFGTGANEQYF. The CDR3 DNA sequence: TGTGCCAGCAGCTTCGGGACAGGGGCGAACGAGCAGTACTTC.

The chain recombines TRBV11-3 with TRBJ2-3; perhaps TRBD1 as D (5 bases). CDR1 SGHNT and CDR2 YENEEA come from the germline V gene. Trimming removed 3 bases from V and 4 bases from J, with 11 bases in between. The CDR3 is 14 residues long. DNA of the CDR3: TGTGCCAGCAGCTTGCAGGGTAACTCAGATACGCAGTATTTT. Encoded protein: CASSLQGNSDTQYF. The full variable domain, with the rest looked up from reference TRBV11-3 and TRBJ2-3, is EAGVVQSPRYKIIEKKQPVAFWCNPISGHNTLYWYLQNLGQGPELLIRYENEEAVDDSQLPKDRFSAERLKGVDSTLKIQPAELGDSAVYLCASSLQGNSDTQYFGPGTRLTVL.

The CDR3 DNA sequence: TGTGCCAGCAGTACACAGGGGATCACCGGGGAGCTGTTTTTT. This encodes CASSTQGITGELFF. This rearrangement joins TRBV12-3 or TRBV12-4 to TRBJ2-2, with TRBD1 matching 7 bases. The CDR3 has 14 residues. V lost 5 bases to trimming and J lost 4 bases; unmatched junction nucleotides: 4.

The chain carries TRBV7-9 and TRBJ1-5; TRBD1 matches 10 bases. The CDR3 totals 15 residues. The junction had 3 bases not matched to a gene; V was cut back by 3 bases and J by 4 bases. Per germline, CDR1 SEHNR and CDR2 FQNEAQ (reference sequence). The DNA of the CDR3 is TGTGCCAGCAGCTTTGGGACAGGGGAAAATCAGCCCCAGCATTTT. Translation: CASSFGTGENQPQHF.

V gene TRBV24-1 combines with J gene TRBJ1-2, with 9 bases lining up with TRBD1. Per the germline V gene, CDR1 is KGHDR and CDR2 is SFDVKD. V shed 4 bases, J shed 6 bases, and the junction held 8 bases outside the gene matches. This CDR3 has 15 amino acids. The CDR3 coding sequence is TGTGCCACCAGTGACCCCGGGACAGGGTTGAATGGCTACACCTTC. It encodes CATSDPGTGLNGYTF.

CDR3 sequence reads: CASSAAAAGTYEQYF. In DNA, the CDR3 is TGTGCCAGCAGTGCGGCGGCGGCAGGGACCTACGAGCAGTACTTC. The chain recombines TRBV6-1 with TRBJ2-4; D is perhaps TRBD1 (5 bases). The DNA end lines up better with TRBJ2-7; the J call may be wrong. The length of the CDR3 is 15 residues. From germline, CDR1 is MNHNS and CDR2 SASEGT.

This chain links TRBV12-3 or TRBV12-4 with TRBJ2-1; TRBD1 agrees at 7 bases. Unmatched junction bases numbered 6, after V lost 7 bases and J lost 3 bases. The CDR3 has 14 amino acids. CDR3 sequence reads: CASTSGQVYNEQFF. The CDR3 nucleotides are TGTGCCAGCACCTCTGGACAGGTCTACAATGAGCAGTTCTTC.

J is TRBJ2-1 and V is TRBV7-2, with D perhaps TRBD2 (5 bases). CDR3 length equals 16 residues. Deletions cut 5 bases from V and 0 bases from J, with 14 bases between. Germline loops: CDR1 SGHTA, CDR2 FQGNSA. The CDR3 sequence: CASSPRDPSSYNEQFF. In DNA, the CDR3 is TGTGCCAGCAGCCCCCGGGATCCGAGCTCCTACAATGAGCAGTTCTTC.

V gene TRBV6-5 combines with J gene TRBJ1-1; maybe TRBD1 (6 bases). The germline V and J ends were trimmed by 5 bases and 7 bases, with 8 bases remaining between them. Per the germline V gene, CDR1 is MNHEY and CDR2 is SVGAGI. CDR3 length: 11 residues. Here the CDR3 DNA reads TGTGCCAGCAGTCTCAGGGGTGAAGCTTTCTTT. This sequence encodes CASSLRGEAFF.

The rearrangement joins TRBV30 to TRBJ1-4, with a possible D match to TRBD1 (6 bases). Per the germline V gene, CDR1 is GTSNPN and CDR2 is SVGIG (reference sequence). Trimming took off 8 bases at V and 8 bases at J, with 18 bases between the two ends. The CDR3 totals 13 residues. This CDR3 reads CASKVTGEEKLFF. The CDR3 DNA follows: TGTGCCAGTAAGGTGACAGGTGAAGAAAAACTGTTTTTT.

The chain links TRBV20-1 to TRBJ2-4; 8 nucleotides match TRBD2. The J call is doubtful: the DNA matches TRBJ2-7 better. CDR1 is DFQATT and CDR2 is SNEGSKA in the germline V gene (reference sequence). CDR3 length: 16 residues. The CDR3, as DNA: TGCAGTGCTAGCGTGCTAACTAGCGGAGATAACTACGAGCAGTACTTC. Its protein is CSASVLTSGDNYEQYF.

The chain links TRBV24-1 to TRBJ1-2; 9 bases fit TRBD1. J lost 1 base, V lost 4 bases, and 3 bases had no gene match. There are 15 residues in the CDR3. Per the germline V gene, CDR1 is KGHDR and CDR2 is SFDVKD. The CDR3: CATSDPTGGNYGYTF. The CDR3 coding sequence is TGTGCCACCAGTGACCCGACAGGGGGTAACTATGGCTACACCTTC.

The chain couples TRBV19 to TRBJ1-2, with a weak D call TRBD1 (5 bases). Per the germline V gene, CDR1 is LNHDA and CDR2 is SQIVND (reference sequence). This CDR3 comprises 16 residues. V shed 5 bases and J shed 0 bases, with 16 bases lying between them. The CDR3 loop is CASSPPRGGANYGYTF. CDR3 DNA: TGTGCCAGTAGTCCCCCCCGTGGGGGGGCTAACTATGGCTACACCTTC.

The chain employs TRBV24-1 and TRBJ2-6, with 13 bases that match TRBD2. CDR3 length: 18 amino acids. CDR1 and CDR2 from the germline V gene are KGHDR and SFDVKD. With 4 bases clipped from V and 4 bases from J, the junction kept 6 bases outside the gene matches. CDR3 sequence (DNA): TGTGCCACCAGTGACGCTGGGACTAGCGGGACGGGGGCCAACGTCCTGACTTTC. The encoded protein is CATSDAGTSGTGANVLTF.

This sequence joins TRBV7-9 and TRBJ2-3, with D hard to call. Germline CDR1 reads SEHNR; CDR2 reads FQNEAQ (reference sequence). The length of the CDR3 is 13 residues. V gave up 3 bases and J gave up 4 bases, with 8 bases separating them. The CDR3 sequence: CASSLTPSDTQYF. The CDR3 region has the DNA TGTGCCAGCAGCTTGACCCCTTCAGATACGCAGTATTTT.

V and J are TRBV9 and TRBJ2-7; D possibly uses TRBD1 or TRBD2 (5 bases each). Germline CDR1 is SGDLS and CDR2 is YYNGEE. The CDR3 has 15 amino acids. Deletions cut 0 bases from V and 3 bases from J, with 13 bases between. CDR3 DNA sequence: TGTGCCAGCAGCGTAGACGGGACGGTAAGCTACGAGCAGTACTTC. Translating gives CASSVDGTVSYEQYF.

This rearrangement joins TRBV27 to TRBJ2-4; D gene unclear. The J call is uncertain, as TRBJ2-7 better fits the DNA end. The CDR3 is made up of 15 amino acids. Germline values: CDR1 MNHEY, CDR2 SMNVEV (reference sequence). CDR3 loop: CASSLSPPVPYEQYF. The CDR3, as DNA: TGTGCCAGCAGCCTAAGCCCACCTGTGCCCTACGAGCAGTACTTC.

The V gene is TRBV19, the J gene TRBJ2-7, with D possibly matching TRBD2 (5 bases). Trimming stripped 3 bases from V and 7 bases from J, with 16 bases between. CDR3 size: 14 residues. Looked up from germline, CDR1 is LNHDA and CDR2 is SQIVND (reference sequence). In DNA form, the CDR3 reads TGTGCCAGTAGTATTACCCTGACTCGAGGGGAGCAGTACTTC. Translating gives CASSITLTRGEQYF.